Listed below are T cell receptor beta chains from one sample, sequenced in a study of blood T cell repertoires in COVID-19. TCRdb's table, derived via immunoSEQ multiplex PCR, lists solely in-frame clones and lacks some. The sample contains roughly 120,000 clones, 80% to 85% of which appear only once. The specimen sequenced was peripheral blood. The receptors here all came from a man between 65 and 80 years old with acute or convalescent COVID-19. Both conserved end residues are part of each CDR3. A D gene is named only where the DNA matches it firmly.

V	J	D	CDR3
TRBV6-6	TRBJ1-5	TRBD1	CASNSGDRTQPQHF
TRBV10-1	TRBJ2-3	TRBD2	CASQGGGTNTQYF
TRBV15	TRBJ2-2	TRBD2	CATQFPGLAGGYTGELFF
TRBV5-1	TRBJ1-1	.	CASSEGGRDTEAFF
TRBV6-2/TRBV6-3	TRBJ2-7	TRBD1	CASSPGTGRGEQYF
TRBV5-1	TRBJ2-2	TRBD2	CASSLFLQGGSGELFF
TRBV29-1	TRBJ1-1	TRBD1	CSVGTGEAFF
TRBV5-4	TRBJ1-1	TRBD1	CASSLQGVVSTEAFF
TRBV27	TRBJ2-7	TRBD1	CASSRTGTEYYEQYF
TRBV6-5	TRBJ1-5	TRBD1	CASRRQGVSQPQHF
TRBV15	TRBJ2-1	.	CATSRDLGAMGINEQFF
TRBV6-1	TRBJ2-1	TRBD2	CASSASRGVPYNEQFF
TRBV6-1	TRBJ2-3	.	CASSELGAPGTDTQYF
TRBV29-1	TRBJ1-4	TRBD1	CSVDGGTGDNEKLFF
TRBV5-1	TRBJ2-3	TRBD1	CASGTGDTDTQYF
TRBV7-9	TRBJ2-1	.	CASSLGFGGSDEQFF
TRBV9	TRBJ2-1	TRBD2	CASSVGTSGRNEQFF
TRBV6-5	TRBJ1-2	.	CASSYSGGTYGYTF
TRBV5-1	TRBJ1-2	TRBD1	CASSGTGTYGYTF
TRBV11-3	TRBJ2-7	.	CASSSTGYEQYF
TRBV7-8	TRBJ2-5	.	CASSLGGWQETQYF
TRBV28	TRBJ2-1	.	CASGQGSYEQFF
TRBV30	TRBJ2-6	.	CAWSVWNRRAAVGANVLTF
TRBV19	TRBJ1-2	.	CASSIRVAGQGGYTF
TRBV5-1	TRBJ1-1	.	CASTLSTGSEAFF
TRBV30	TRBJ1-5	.	CAWSLTGINQPQHF
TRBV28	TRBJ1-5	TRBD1	CATITGTGVGQPQHF
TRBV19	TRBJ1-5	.	CASSLRADQPQHF
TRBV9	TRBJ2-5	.	CASSARERLQETQYF
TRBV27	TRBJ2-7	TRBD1	CASSFYGQGDEQYF
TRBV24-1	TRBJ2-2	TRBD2	CATSDFLTSGNTGELFF
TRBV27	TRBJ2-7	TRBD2	CASSLKAGGTYEQYF
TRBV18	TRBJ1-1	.	CASSPMHPPDTEAFF
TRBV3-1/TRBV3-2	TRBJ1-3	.	CASSLYSGHRAGNTIYF
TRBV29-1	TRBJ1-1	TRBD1	CSALTGPDGTEAFF
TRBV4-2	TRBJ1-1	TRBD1	CASSHPTTGANTEAFF
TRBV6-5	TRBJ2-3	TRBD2	CASSRGADTQYF
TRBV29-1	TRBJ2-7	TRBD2	CSVDREGIDEQYF
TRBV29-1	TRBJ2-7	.	CSVEDTGRYEQYF
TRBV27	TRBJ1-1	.	CASSSTVSLVWTEAFF
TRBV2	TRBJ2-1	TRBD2	CASSEADKGLATYNEQFF
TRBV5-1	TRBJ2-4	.	CASSPTTPQNIQYF